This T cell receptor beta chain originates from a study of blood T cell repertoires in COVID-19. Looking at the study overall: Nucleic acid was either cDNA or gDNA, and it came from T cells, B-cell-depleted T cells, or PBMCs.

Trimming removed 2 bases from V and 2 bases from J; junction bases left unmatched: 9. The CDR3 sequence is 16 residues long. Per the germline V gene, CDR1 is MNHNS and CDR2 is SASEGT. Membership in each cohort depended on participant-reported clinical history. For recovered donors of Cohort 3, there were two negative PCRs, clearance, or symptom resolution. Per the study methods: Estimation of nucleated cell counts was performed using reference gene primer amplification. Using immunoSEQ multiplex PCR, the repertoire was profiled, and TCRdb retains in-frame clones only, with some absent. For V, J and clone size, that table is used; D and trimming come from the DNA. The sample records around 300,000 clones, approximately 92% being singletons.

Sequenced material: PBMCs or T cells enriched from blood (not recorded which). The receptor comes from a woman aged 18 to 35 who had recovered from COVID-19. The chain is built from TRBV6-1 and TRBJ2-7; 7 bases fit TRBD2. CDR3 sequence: CASSERGDWVPYEQYF. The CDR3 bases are TGTGCCAGCAGTGAACGGGGGGATTGGGTCCCCTACGAGCAGTACTTC.